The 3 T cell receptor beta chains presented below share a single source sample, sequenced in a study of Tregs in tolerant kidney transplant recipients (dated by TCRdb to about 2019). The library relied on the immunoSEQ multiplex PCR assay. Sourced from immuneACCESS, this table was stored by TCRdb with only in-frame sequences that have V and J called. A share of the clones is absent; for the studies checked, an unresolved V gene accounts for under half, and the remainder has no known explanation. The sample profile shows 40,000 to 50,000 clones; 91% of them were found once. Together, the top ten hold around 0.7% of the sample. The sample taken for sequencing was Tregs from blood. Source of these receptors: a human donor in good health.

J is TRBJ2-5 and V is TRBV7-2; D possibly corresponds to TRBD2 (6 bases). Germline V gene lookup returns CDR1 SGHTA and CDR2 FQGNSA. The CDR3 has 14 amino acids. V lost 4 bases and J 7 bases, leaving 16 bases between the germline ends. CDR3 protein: CASSSGTAWGTQYF. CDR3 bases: TGTGCCAGCAGCTCCGGGACTGCATGGGGGACCCAGTACTTC.

This CDR3 is CASSLGTGVYEQYF. The DNA for the CDR3 is TGTGCCAGCAGCTTAGGGACAGGTGTTTACGAGCAGTACTTC. The rearrangement uses TRBV11-2 and TRBJ2-7; 7 positions match TRBD1. V lost 1 base to trimming and J lost 4 bases; unmatched junction nucleotides: 4. CDR1 is SGHAT and CDR2 is FQNNGV in the germline V gene. This CDR3 comprises 14 residues.

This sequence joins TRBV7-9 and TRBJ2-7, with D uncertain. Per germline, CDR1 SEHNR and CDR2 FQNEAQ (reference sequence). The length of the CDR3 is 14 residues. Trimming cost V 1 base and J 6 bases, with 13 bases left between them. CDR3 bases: TGTGCCAGCAGCTTAGGGATGGGTAGAGTCGAGCAGTACTTC. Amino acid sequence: CASSLGMGRVEQYF.